This T cell receptor (beta chain) originates from a study of T cells in Graves' hyperthyroidism and ophthalmopathy. A roughly 9.3 ml volume of fresh peripheral blood provided the PBMCs. The CDR3 consists of 14 residues. Germline values: CDR1 DFQATT, CDR2 SNEGSKA (reference sequence). The V and J ends lost 0 bases and 0 bases respectively, with 6 bases between them. TCR beta CDR3 regions were amplified from RNA. Primed by the HTBI set, a first-round RT-PCR was run on the TCR CDR3. TCRdb called the multiplex PCR reads again in MiXCR, with one record for every CDR3 protein. Here the sample spans under 750,000 distinct CDR3 sequences, about 17% being singletons. This clonotype occurred a few times.

This receptor was identified in a woman in her fifties or sixties with Graves' hyperthyroidism that later progressed to Graves' ophthalmopathy. Sequencing input: blood. V is TRBV20-1 and J is TRBJ1-3; no reliable D call. CDR3 in amino acids: CSARDGASGNTIYF. The CDR3 coding sequence is TGCAGTGCTAGAGATGGCGCCTCTGGAAACACCATATATTTT.